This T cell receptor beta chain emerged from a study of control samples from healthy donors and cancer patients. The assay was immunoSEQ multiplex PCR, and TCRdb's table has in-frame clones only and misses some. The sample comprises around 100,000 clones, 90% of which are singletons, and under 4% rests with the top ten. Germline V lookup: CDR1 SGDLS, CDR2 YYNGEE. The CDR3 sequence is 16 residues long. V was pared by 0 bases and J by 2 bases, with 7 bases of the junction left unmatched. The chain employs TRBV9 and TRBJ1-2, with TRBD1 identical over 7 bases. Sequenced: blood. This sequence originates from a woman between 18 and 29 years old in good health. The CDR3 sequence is CASSVAQSGQNYGYTF. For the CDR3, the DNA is TGTGCCAGCAGCGTAGCCCAATCGGGACAGAACTATGGCTACACCTTC. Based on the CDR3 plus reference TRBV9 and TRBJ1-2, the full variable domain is DSGVTQTPKHLITATGQRVTLRCSPRSGDLSVYWYQQSLDQGLQFLIQYYNGEERAKGNILERFSAQQFPDLHSELNLSSLELGDSALYFCASSVAQSGQNYGYTFGSGTRLTVV.